This T cell receptor beta chain was captured in a study of tumor and adjacent non-tumor tissue in lung cancer. Study-wide context: Stage I to III disease affected approximately 11 men and several women aged about 31 to 85. On average, productive TCRbeta reads reached roughly 4.2 million per sample. Study-wide points: In normal lung, the top 100 clones were significantly more dominant than in tumor. Tumor tissue had significantly higher TCR diversity than normal lung.

This CDR3 contains 15 residues. The germline V gene encodes CDR1 ENHRY and CDR2 SYGVKD. Comment on this clonotype: Its antigen is not identified. One end of the junction varies from germline; a read error may be responsible.

The library came from three nested PCR rounds adapted from ARM-PCR protocols. TCRdb independently ran MiXCR on the multiplex PCR reads; one entry per CDR3 protein. The repertoire holds about 80,000 distinct CDR3 sequences, with around 80% as singletons. The template was RNA from unsorted bulk tissue. The receptor's source is a woman aged 50 to 60 with non-small cell lung cancer. The sequencing sample was made of lung tumor tissue. The chain joins TRBV10-3 to TRBJ2-1, with 9 nucleotides matching TRBD2. CDR3 bases: TGTGCCATCAATGAACCTAGCGGGAAGCGGAATGGGCAGTTCTTC. It codes for CAINEPSGKRNGQFF.